This T cell receptor (beta chain) came from a study of blood T cell repertoires in COVID-19 (TCRdb year 2020). A note on the overall study: Collaborator samples came from the United States, Italy and Spain and covered acute and convalescent phases of COVID-19. The repertoires were released in a freely available public database intended as a resource for research on the immune response to SARS-CoV-2. Sample metadata almost always included a de-identified subject ID, COVID-19 status, age in years and sex. Deeply sampled blood TCRbeta repertoires from subjects exposed to, actively infected with, or recovered from COVID-19 were included in the dataset. Where HLA class I and class II types were available, the types were taken from metadata supplied by the sample provider, not from assay-based typing. The samples were drawn from the first 160 participants of the ongoing ImmuneRACE study and from under 1,500 subjects provided by 6 global collaborators. The material from the prospective study consisted of cDNA or gDNA derived from T cells, B-cell-depleted T cells, or PBMCs.

Including cysteine and phenylalanine, the CDR3 has 12 amino acids. Here the CDR3 DNA is all that survives: 36 bases in frame from base 1. V is pruned by 5 bases and J by 4 bases, leaving 4 bases of the junction without a gene match. The germline V gene yields SQVTM for CDR1 and ANQGSEA for CDR2. Comment on this clone: The antigen it binds to is not known. Within one base of it there is no much larger clone, and no base qualities were kept.

Whole blood was collected in K2EDTA tubes by collaborating institutions according to the institutions' own protocols. For TCRbeta analysis, collaborators shipped samples in one of three forms: frozen whole blood, isolated PBMCs, or DNA extracted from either of those sample types. Points the paper makes about the study in general: The quantity of clinical and demographic metadata differed by source and by participant and was supplied without curation.

TCRbeta CDR3 regions were amplified from genomic DNA using the immunoSEQ Assay, a bias-controlled multiplex PCR. As for how the authors treated the data: Within the assay, amplification of reference gene primers was used to estimate how many nucleated cells each sample contained. To quantify the absolute abundance of each unique TCRbeta CDR3 rearrangement, sequence reads were collapsed and filtered. Productive Simpson clonality was computed per sample as the square root of Simpson's diversity index over productive rearrangements. The immuneACCESS repertoire file appears here via TCRdb, limited to in-frame rearrangements. These files lack a portion of the clones; in checked studies, under half of the deficit traces to unresolved V genes, and the cause of the others is not known. The V and J calls and clone size come from that table; D and trimming were worked out from the DNA. The sample table shows some 330,000 clones, and over 75% are seen once. The top ten clones comprise 4% of the sample.

Sequenced: peripheral blood. The chain is assembled from TRBV29-1 and TRBJ1-1, with TRBD1 identical over 7 junction bases. This sequence originates from a woman in her fifties or sixties with active or convalescent COVID-19. The CDR3 region has the sequence CSVSTGSTEAFF. In nucleotides, the sequence is TGCAGCGTTTCGACAGGGAGCACTGAAGCTTTCTTT. Reference TRBV29-1 and TRBJ1-1 proteins supply the regions before and after the CDR3; the full variable domain is: SAVISQKPSRDICQRGTSLTIQCQVDSQVTMMFWYRQQPGQSLTLIATANQGSEATYESGFVIDKFPISRPNLTFSTLTVSNMSPEDSSIYLCSVSTGSTEAFFGQGTRLTVV.